This is a list of T cell receptor beta chains from one sample in a study of shared clonotypes between healthy human individuals. Assay: immunoSEQ multiplex PCR; the TCRdb copy retains only in-frame clones and omits some. The table shows around 2,000,000 clones, with roughly 95% occurring only once. Sequencing was performed on naive CD8+ T cells sorted from blood. All receptors derive from a man younger than 35 in good health. Each CDR3 is given with its conserved first and last residue. D genes are given only for firm matches. Only part of the rows carry a size: once, few, many, or a class if the clone is expanded.

j_call | cdr3_length | v_call | clone_size | d_call | cdr3_nt | cdr3_aa
TRBJ2-1 | 13 | TRBV7-2 | . | . | TGTGCCAGCGGGCCGGGGGAGAGGTATGAGCAGTTCTTC | CASGPGERYEQFF
TRBJ1-6 | 16 | TRBV4-1 | . | . | TGCGCCAGCAGCCTTAACGAGGCTGTGGATAATTCACCCCTCCACTTT | CASSLNEAVDNSPLHF
TRBJ1-6 | 16 | TRBV5-8 | . | . | TGTGCCAGCAGCACCCGTGACGGGAACTATAATTCACCCCTCCACTTT | CASSTRDGNYNSPLHF
TRBJ1-1 | 15 | TRBV4-1 | . | . | TGCGCCAGCAGCCAAGAGAGTAGGATGAACACTGAAGCTTTCTTT | CASSQESRMNTEAFF
TRBJ1-1 | 14 | TRBV6-5 | . | TRBD1 | TGTGCCAGCAGTACGGACAGGTTGAACACTGAAGCTTTCTTT | CASSTDRLNTEAFF
TRBJ1-2 | 15 | TRBV11-2 | . | . | TGTGCCAGCAGCTTAGGGGGTACAGGGTGGTATGGCTACACCTTC | CASSLGGTGWYGYTF
TRBJ2-7 | 14 | TRBV13 | . | . | TGTGCCAGCAGCTTTGAACAGAGTCCCTACGAGCAGTACTTC | CASSFEQSPYEQYF
TRBJ2-1 | 15 | TRBV7-9 | . | . | TGTGCCAGCAGCTCCTGGGCCACGAGTGGTTATGAGCAGTTCTTC | CASSSWATSGYEQFF
TRBJ1-2 | 17 | TRBV7-9 | . | . | TGTGCCAGCAGCCCTACCCAGGGTGGGATGAAAAACTATGGCTACACCTTC | CASSPTQGGMKNYGYTF
TRBJ1-1 | 14 | TRBV4-3 | . | . | TGCGCCAGCAGCCAATCGGCCTCGAACACTGAAGCTTTCTTT | CASSQSASNTEAFF
TRBJ2-1 | 15 | TRBV27 | . | . | TGTGCCAGCAGCCTATCCGGGACTCATGCCAATGAGCAGTTCTTC | CASSLSGTHANEQFF
TRBJ1-5 | 14 | TRBV6-5 | . | . | TGTGCCAGCAGTAATGACAGGTACAATCAGCCCCAGCATTTT | CASSNDRYNQPQHF
TRBJ1-1 | 14 | TRBV19 | . | . | TGTGCCAGTAGTACGTTGGGGCTGAGGACTGAAGCTTTCTTT | CASSTLGLRTEAFF
TRBJ2-7 | 15 | TRBV9 | . | . | TGTGCCAGCAGCGCTGCTCCGGGACACCGCTACGAGCAGTACTTC | CASSAAPGHRYEQYF
TRBJ1-1 | 15 | TRBV27 | . | . | TGTGCCAGCAGTTTAGCAACAGGGACCCACACTGAAGCTTTCTTT | CASSLATGTHTEAFF
TRBJ2-3 | 15 | TRBV6-1 | . | . | TGTGCCAGCAGGAATTTCCGGGAGTATGAAGATACGCAGTATTTT | CASRNFREYEDTQYF
TRBJ2-5 | 18 | TRBV7-3 | . | . | TGTGCCAGCAGCTTATCTACGACGACTGGTGGGGGAGAAGAGACCCAGTACTTC | CASSLSTTTGGGEETQYF
TRBJ2-7 | 17 | TRBV13 | . | TRBD1 | TGTGCCAGCAGTCTTACTCCGGGACAGGGGTGGTCCTACGAGCAGTACTTC | CASSLTPGQGWSYEQYF
TRBJ2-2 | 14 | TRBV4-1 | . | . | TGCGCCAGCAGCCCGGACAGCACTACCGGGGAGCTGTTTTTT | CASSPDSTTGELFF
TRBJ2-1 | 15 | TRBV19 | . | TRBD1 | TGTGCCAGTACCTTGACAGGGGGTTCCTACAATGAGCAGTTCTTC | CASTLTGGSYNEQFF
TRBJ1-1 | 17 | TRBV27 | . | . | TGTGCCAGCAGTTCCCAAGGGCCGCCCGGTCTAGGTACTGAAGCTTTCTTT | CASSSQGPPGLGTEAFF
TRBJ1-2 | 16 | TRBV6-4 | . | TRBD1 | TGTGCCAGCAGTGACTCGACAGGGTCAATCTATATTGGCTACACCTTC | CASSDSTGSIYIGYTF
TRBJ2-3 | 15 | TRBV30 | . | TRBD1 | TGTGCCTGGAGTGTAGGGACAGGGGGTACGGATACGCAGTATTTT | CAWSVGTGGTDTQYF
TRBJ2-3 | 12 | TRBV7-3 | . | . | TGTGCCAGCAGCTTAGCAGGAATACCGCAGTATTTT | CASSLAGIPQYF
TRBJ1-5 | 15 | TRBV15 | . | . | TGTGCCACCAGCAGAGATGCGGGTAGGGATCAGCCCCAGCATTTT | CATSRDAGRDQPQHF
TRBJ2-7 | 15 | TRBV7-8 | . | . | TGTGCCAGCAGCTTAGCCCTATTAGCAGGGTACGAGCAGTACTTC | CASSLALLAGYEQYF
TRBJ2-7 | 18 | TRBV19 | . | TRBD1 | TGTGCCAGTAGTATAGTTTGTTGGGGTGGCAGGGGGCTGGACGAGCAGTACTTC | CASSIVCWGGRGLDEQYF
TRBJ1-5 | 15 | TRBV10-3 | . | TRBD1 | TGTGCCATCAGTGTAACAGGGGATGAAGGTCAGCCCCAGCATTTT | CAISVTGDEGQPQHF
TRBJ2-7 | 13 | TRBV19 | . | . | TGTGCCAGTAGTATCCAACTCATGGACGAGCAGTACTTC | CASSIQLMDEQYF
TRBJ1-2 | 14 | TRBV2 | . | . | TGTGCCAGCACGGGGATCGGGATTAACTATGGCTACACCTTC | CASTGIGINYGYTF
TRBJ2-7 | 14 | TRBV5-5 | . | . | TGTGCCAGCAGCTTTCCGGGGAACACCTACGAGCAGTACTTC | CASSFPGNTYEQYF
TRBJ2-6 | 14 | TRBV7-9 | . | . | TGTGCCAGCACCTCCGAGTCTTACCCCCACGTCCTGACTTTC | CASTSESYPHVLTF
TRBJ1-1 | 14 | TRBV6-5 | . | . | TGTGCCAGCAGTTACGTCGGGGTGGGCACTGAAGCTTTCTTT | CASSYVGVGTEAFF
TRBJ2-2 | 15 | TRBV4-1 | . | . | TGCGCCAGCAGCCAAGCCGTATCGAACACCGGGGAGCTGTTTTTT | CASSQAVSNTGELFF
TRBJ2-7 | 24 | TRBV13 | . | . | . | CASSPVGSGQVTSSTSGRAPWQYF
TRBJ1-4 | 14 | TRBV5-8 | . | . | TGTGCCAGCAGCTCGGGGCGGGCCCGAGAAAAACTGTTTTTT | CASSSGRAREKLFF
TRBJ2-7 | 14 | TRBV4-1 | . | TRBD1 | TGCGCCAGCAGCCACGCAGGGGGCCCTTACGAGCAGTACTTC | CASSHAGGPYEQYF
TRBJ2-1 | 14 | TRBV11-2 | . | . | TGTGCCAGCAGCTACCTCTCGGGCGGGAATGAGCAGTTCTTC | CASSYLSGGNEQFF
TRBJ1-1 | 16 | TRBV9 | . | . | TGTGCCAGCAGCAGTGGCGGGGCAAGGGGGAACACTGAAGCTTTCTTT | CASSSGGARGNTEAFF
TRBJ1-2 | 14 | TRBV5-4 | . | . | TGTGCCAGCAGCCCTCTGGGCACTAACTATGGCTACACCTTC | CASSPLGTNYGYTF
TRBJ2-3 | 14 | TRBV13 | . | . | TGTGCCAGCAGCTCGGACAGACGCACAGATACGCAGTATTTT | CASSSDRRTDTQYF
TRBJ1-5 | 14 | TRBV2 | . | . | TGTGCCAGCAGTGAACGAGACCAGGATCAGCCCCAGCATTTT | CASSERDQDQPQHF
TRBJ2-1 | 12 | TRBV27 | . | . | TGTGCCAGCAGTTTGTCCAACAATGAGCAGTTCTTC | CASSLSNNEQFF
TRBJ2-7 | 13 | TRBV27 | once | . | TGTGCCAGCTCACCAGGGTTCTCCTACGAGCAGTACTTC | CASSPGFSYEQYF
TRBJ1-5 | 13 | TRBV6-5 | . | . | TGTGCCAGCAGTTTAATGACCAATCAGCCCCAGCATTTT | CASSLMTNQPQHF
TRBJ2-5 | 15 | TRBV2 | . | . | TGTGCCAGCGTCTTAAGGGCCGTGCCGGAAGAGACCCAGTACTTC | CASVLRAVPEETQYF
TRBJ2-5 | 16 | TRBV7-9 | . | TRBD1 | TGTGCCAGCAGCCACTCGGGACAGGGGGTTTTGGAGACCCAGTACTTC | CASSHSGQGVLETQYF
TRBJ1-5 | 16 | TRBV15 | . | . | TGTGCCACCAGCAGAGATGATCTGGGGGCCGGTCAGCCCCAGCATTTT | CATSRDDLGAGQPQHF
TRBJ1-2 | 13 | TRBV6-5 | . | TRBD1 | TGTGCCAGCAGTTACTCGACAGGGGTTGGCTACACCTTC | CASSYSTGVGYTF
TRBJ2-3 | 15 | TRBV5-4 | . | . | TGTGCCAGCAGGGTGGGGGCAGGGGGCACAGATACGCAGTATTTT | CASRVGAGGTDTQYF
TRBJ1-3 | 14 | TRBV6-6 | . | . | TGTGCCAGCAGTACTCTCGACTCTGGAAACACCATATATTTT | CASSTLDSGNTIYF
TRBJ2-1 | 13 | TRBV27 | . | TRBD1 | TGTGCCAGCAGTCGACAGGGGACCAATGAGCAGTTCTTC | CASSRQGTNEQFF
TRBJ2-7 | 17 | TRBV18 | once | TRBD2 | TGTGCCAGCTCACCGGTCGTAGCGGGAGGGCTTACGGACGAGCAGTACTTC | CASSPVVAGGLTDEQYF
TRBJ1-4 | 15 | TRBV30 | . | TRBD1 | TGTGCCTGGAGCACCAGGGACAGGGTATATGAAAAACTGTTTTTT | CAWSTRDRVYEKLFF
TRBJ2-3 | 14 | TRBV27 | once | TRBD2 | TGTGCCAGCAGTTTTAGCGGGCGCACAGATACGCAGTATTTT | CASSFSGRTDTQYF
TRBJ2-7 | 13 | TRBV19 | . | . | TGTGCCAGTAGTAGTGCGTGGGCCTACGAGCAGTACTTC | CASSSAWAYEQYF
TRBJ1-3 | 15 | TRBV7-3 | . | TRBD1 | TGTGCCAGCAGCCTCGGGACAGGGCCTGGAAACACCATATATTTT | CASSLGTGPGNTIYF
TRBJ2-3 | 12 | TRBV9 | . | . | TGTGCCAGCAGCGTAGATGTGGATACGCAGTATTTT | CASSVDVDTQYF